Listed here are 8 T cell receptor beta chains from one sample, sequenced in a study of T cell responses to AZD1222 COVID-19 vaccine. Assay: immunoSEQ multiplex PCR; the TCRdb copy retains only in-frame clones and omits some. The sample lists 150,000 to 200,000 clones, roughly 90% seen once, with approximately 1.4% in the top ten. The sequences come from peripheral blood, collected on day 0 of AZD1222 vaccination. These receptors came from an adult in good health.

The chain joins TRBV5-6 to TRBJ1-6; D unclear. CDR1 SGHDT and CDR2 YYEEEE come from the germline V gene. The CDR3 length is 18 residues. The V end was cut by 3 bases, the J end by 6 bases, with 22 bases between. CDR3 in DNA: TGTGCCAGCAGCTCAGTGACAACCGACGTGGGGATTAATTCACCCCTCCACTTT. This gives the protein CASSSVTTDVGINSPLHF.

The V call is TRBV28, the J call TRBJ2-1; D is undetermined. Trimming cost V 3 bases and J 7 bases, with 10 bases left between them. The CDR3 totals 13 residues. Germline-derived CDR1 and CDR2 are MDHEN and SYDVKM. CDR3 coding DNA: TGTGCCAGCAGTTTGCCCGGACGGAATGAGCAGTTCTTC. Translating gives CASSLPGRNEQFF.

The chain links TRBV10-2 to TRBJ1-1, with D perhaps TRBD1 (6 bases). The CDR3 length is 14 residues. With 1 base removed from V and 4 bases from J, the gap between germline ends came to 10 bases. Looked up from germline, CDR1 is WSHSY and CDR2 is SAAADI. CDR3 in DNA: TGCGCCAGCAGTGAGTTGTCAGGGGCCACTGAAGCTTTCTTT. It translates to CASSELSGATEAFF.

The chain carries TRBV11-1 and TRBJ2-1; 8 nucleotides match TRBD1. V was clipped by 6 bases and J by 6 bases; unmatched bases: 1. The CDR3 is 12 residues long. Looked up from germline, CDR1 is SGHAT and CDR2 is FQDESV (reference sequence). CDR3: CASRDRVNEQFF. The CDR3 region has the DNA TGTGCCAGCAGGGACAGGGTCAATGAGCAGTTCTTC. Full variable domain (remainder filled in from reference TRBV11-1 and TRBJ2-1): EAEVAQSPRYKITEKSQAVAFWCDPISGHATLYWYRQILGQGPELLVQFQDESVVDDSQLPKDRFSAERLKGVDSTLKIQPAELGDSAMYLCASRDRVNEQFFGPGTRLTVL.

This rearrangement joins TRBV28 to TRBJ1-1, with D possibly matching TRBD1 (5 bases). Germline V lookup: CDR1 MDHEN, CDR2 SYDVKM. V lost 3 bases to trimming and J lost 3 bases, with 14 bases between them. The CDR3 runs 15 residues. CDR3 sequence: CASSLAGAGDTEAFF. DNA of the CDR3: TGTGCCAGCAGTTTGGCTGGAGCGGGGGACACTGAAGCTTTCTTT.

In nucleotides, the CDR3 is TGTGCCAGCAGCCAAGCGGTGAGGGGGCTGCAGTTCTTC. Its protein is CASSQAVRGLQFF. The genes are TRBV3-1 (or the pseudogene TRBV3-2) and TRBJ2-1, with 7 bases identical to TRBD1. The V and J ends lost 1 base and 12 bases, in that order; junction bases with no gene match: 6. Germline V gene data show CDR1 as LGHDT and CDR2 as YNNKEL (reference sequence). CDR3 length equals 13 residues.

The chain uses TRBV5-1 and TRBJ2-3; the match to TRBD2 covers 9 bases. This CDR3 contains 17 residues. CDR1 and CDR2 from the germline V gene are SGHRS and YFSETQ. The V gene end was trimmed by 4 bases and the J gene end by 0 bases; junction bases not matched to a gene: 9. In DNA, the CDR3 is TGCGCCAGCAGCGGGCTAGCGGGAACCTCTAGCACAGATACGCAGTATTTT. It is translated as CASSGLAGTSSTDTQYF.

The gene calls are TRBV19 and TRBJ1-5; D ambiguous. CDR1 is LNHDA, CDR2 SQIVND, per germline (reference sequence). Trimming took off 4 bases at V and 1 base at J, with 11 bases between the two ends. This CDR3 contains 15 residues. CDR3 amino acids: CASSNKGRSNQPQHF. The DNA for the CDR3 is TGTGCCAGTAGTAATAAAGGGCGAAGCAATCAGCCCCAGCATTTT. The full variable domain, its missing parts supplied by reference TRBV19 and TRBJ1-5, is DGGITQSPKYLFRKEGQNVTLSCEQNLNHDAMYWYRQDPGQGLRLIYYSQIVNDFQKGDIAEGYSVSREKKESFPLTVTSAQKNPTAFYLCASSNKGRSNQPQHFGDGTRLSIL.